The clone carrying this T cell receptor beta chain was seen a handful of times. Its antigen is undetermined. This record belongs to a study of T cell repertoires in cytomegalovirus infection. About the research overall: Shared public TCR beta signatures pointed to both CMV infection and a matching HLA type. Findings of the study overall: In two of eight donors, the top clonotype was HLA-C-restricted CMV-specific.

The germline V gene has CDR1 SGHNT and CDR2 YYREEE (reference sequence). The V segment lost 1 base and the J segment 6 bases; nucleotides outside the gene matches: 4. The CDR3 loop spans 15 amino acids. TCRdb re-called the reads with MiXCR, one entry per CDR3 protein. The sample records about 400,000 distinct CDR3 sequences, approximately 18% being singletons. The sequenced material came from PBMCs. This TCR was recovered from a human donor in good health (CMV status not recorded). Some clones in this sample may be carry-over from other donors' samples. The chain is built from TRBV5-4 and TRBJ2-2, with 9 bases aligning to TRBD1. The CDR3 DNA follows: TGTGCCAGCAGCTTGTGGACAGGGGTGGCCGGGGAGCTGTTTTTT. It translates to CASSLWTGVAGELFF.